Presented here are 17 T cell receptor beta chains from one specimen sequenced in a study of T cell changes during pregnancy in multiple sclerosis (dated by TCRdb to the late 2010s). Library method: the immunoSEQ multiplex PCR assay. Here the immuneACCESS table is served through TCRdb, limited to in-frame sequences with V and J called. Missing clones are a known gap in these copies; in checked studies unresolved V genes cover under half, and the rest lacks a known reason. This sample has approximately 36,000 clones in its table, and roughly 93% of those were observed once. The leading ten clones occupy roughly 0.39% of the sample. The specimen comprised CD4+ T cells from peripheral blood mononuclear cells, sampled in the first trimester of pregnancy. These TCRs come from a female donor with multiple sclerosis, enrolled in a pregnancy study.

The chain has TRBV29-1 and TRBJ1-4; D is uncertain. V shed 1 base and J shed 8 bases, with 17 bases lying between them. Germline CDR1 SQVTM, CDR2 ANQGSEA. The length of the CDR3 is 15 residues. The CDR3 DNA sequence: TGCAGCGTTGAAGCCCCAGACCTAGCGAACGAAAAACTGTTTTTT. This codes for CSVEAPDLANEKLFF.

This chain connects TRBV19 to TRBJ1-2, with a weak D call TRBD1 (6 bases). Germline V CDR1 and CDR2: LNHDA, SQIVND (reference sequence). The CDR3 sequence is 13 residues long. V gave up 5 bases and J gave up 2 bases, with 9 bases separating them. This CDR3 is CASSLTGNYGYTF. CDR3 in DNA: TGTGCCAGTAGTTTAACAGGGAACTATGGCTACACCTTC.

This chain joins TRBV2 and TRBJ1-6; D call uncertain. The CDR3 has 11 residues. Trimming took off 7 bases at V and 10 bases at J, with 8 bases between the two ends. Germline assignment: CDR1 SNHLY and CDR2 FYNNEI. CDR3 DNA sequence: TGTGCCAGCACGGCGGGGTCACCCCTCCACTTT. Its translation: CASTAGSPLHF.

The chain's CDR3 is CASSSFAGNTIYF. The DNA of the CDR3 is TGTGCCAGCAGCTCCTTCGCGGGAAACACCATATATTTT. The rearrangement links TRBV11-2 to TRBJ1-3; D unclear. The V gene lost 4 bases and the J gene lost 4 bases, with 8 bases spanning the gap. The germline V gene encodes CDR1 SGHAT and CDR2 FQNNGV. The length of the CDR3 is 13 residues.

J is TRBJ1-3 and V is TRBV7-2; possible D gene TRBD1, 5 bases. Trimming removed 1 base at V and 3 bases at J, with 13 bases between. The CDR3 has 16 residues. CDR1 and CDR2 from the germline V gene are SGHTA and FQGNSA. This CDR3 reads CASSLEVTGVGNTIYF. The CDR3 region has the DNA TGTGCCAGCAGCTTAGAGGTTACAGGAGTTGGAAACACCATATATTTT.

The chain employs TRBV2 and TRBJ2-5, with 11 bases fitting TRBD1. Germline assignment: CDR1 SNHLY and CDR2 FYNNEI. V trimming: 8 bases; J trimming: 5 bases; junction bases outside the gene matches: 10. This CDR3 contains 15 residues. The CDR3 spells CASPTDRGPRETQYF. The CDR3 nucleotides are TGTGCCAGCCCAACGGACAGGGGGCCGCGGGAGACCCAGTACTTC.

CDR3 protein: CASSLRDRESFF. CDR3 DNA sequence: TGTGCCAGCAGTTTGCGGGACAGGGAATCTTTCTTT. V is TRBV28 and J is TRBJ1-1; TRBD1 agrees at 9 bases. In germline, CDR1 is MDHEN, CDR2 SYDVKM. J lost 12 bases, V lost 3 bases, and 5 bases had no gene match. The CDR3 length is 12 residues. Filled out from reference TRBV28 and TRBJ1-1, the complete variable domain reads DVKVTQSSRYLVKRTGEKVFLECVQDMDHENMFWYRQDPGLGLRLIYFSYDVKMKEKGDIPEGYSVSREKKERFSLILESASTNQTSMYLCASSLRDRESFFGQGTRLTVV.

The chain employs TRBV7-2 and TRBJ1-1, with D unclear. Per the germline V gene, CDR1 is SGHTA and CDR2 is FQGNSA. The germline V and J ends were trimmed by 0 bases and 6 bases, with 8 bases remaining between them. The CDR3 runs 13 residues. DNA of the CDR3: TGTGCCAGCAGCTTAGCTCGCGGGGCTGAAGCTTTCTTT. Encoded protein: CASSLARGAEAFF. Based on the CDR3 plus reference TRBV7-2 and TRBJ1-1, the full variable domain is GAGVSQSPSNKVTEKGKDVELRCDPISGHTALYWYRQSLGQGLEFLIYFQGNSAPDKSGLPSDRFSAERTGGSVSTLTIQRTQQEDSAVYLCASSLARGAEAFFGQGTRLTVV.

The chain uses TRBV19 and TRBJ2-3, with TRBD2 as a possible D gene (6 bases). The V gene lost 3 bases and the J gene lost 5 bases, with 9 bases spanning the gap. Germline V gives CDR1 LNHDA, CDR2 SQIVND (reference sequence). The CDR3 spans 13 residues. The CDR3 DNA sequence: TGTGCCAGTAGTATTGCGGGGATAGATACGCAGTATTTT. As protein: CASSIAGIDTQYF.

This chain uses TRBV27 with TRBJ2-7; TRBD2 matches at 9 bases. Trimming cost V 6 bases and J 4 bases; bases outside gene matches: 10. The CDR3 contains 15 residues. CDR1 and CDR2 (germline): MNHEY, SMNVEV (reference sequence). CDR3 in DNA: TGTGCCAGCAGACCACCGGGACTAGCTATGTACGAGCAGTACTTC. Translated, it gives CASRPPGLAMYEQYF.

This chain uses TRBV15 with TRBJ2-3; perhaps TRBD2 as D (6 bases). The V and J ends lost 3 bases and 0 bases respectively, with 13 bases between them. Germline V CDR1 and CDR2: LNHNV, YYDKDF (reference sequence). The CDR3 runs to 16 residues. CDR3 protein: CATSRRVAGSTDTQYF. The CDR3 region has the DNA TGTGCCACCAGCAGGAGGGTTGCGGGGAGCACAGATACGCAGTATTTT.

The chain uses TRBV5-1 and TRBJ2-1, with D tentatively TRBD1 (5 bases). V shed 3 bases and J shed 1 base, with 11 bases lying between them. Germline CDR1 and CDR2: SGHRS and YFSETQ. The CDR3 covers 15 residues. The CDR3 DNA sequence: TGCGCCAGCAGCTCTGAAGGGGAATCCTACAATGAGCAGTTCTTC. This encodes CASSSEGESYNEQFF.

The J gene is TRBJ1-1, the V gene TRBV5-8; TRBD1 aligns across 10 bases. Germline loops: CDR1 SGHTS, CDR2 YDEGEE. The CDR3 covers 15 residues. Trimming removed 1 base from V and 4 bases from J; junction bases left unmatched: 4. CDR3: CASSLSGTGATEAFF. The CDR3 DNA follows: TGTGCCAGCAGCTTGTCGGGGACAGGGGCCACTGAAGCTTTCTTT.

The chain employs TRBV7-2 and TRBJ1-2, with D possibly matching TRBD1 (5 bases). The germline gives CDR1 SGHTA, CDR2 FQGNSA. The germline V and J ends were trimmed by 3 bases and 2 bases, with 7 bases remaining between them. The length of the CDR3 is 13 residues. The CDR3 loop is CASSFPGNYGYTF. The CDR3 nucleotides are TGTGCCAGCAGCTTCCCAGGGAACTATGGCTACACCTTC.

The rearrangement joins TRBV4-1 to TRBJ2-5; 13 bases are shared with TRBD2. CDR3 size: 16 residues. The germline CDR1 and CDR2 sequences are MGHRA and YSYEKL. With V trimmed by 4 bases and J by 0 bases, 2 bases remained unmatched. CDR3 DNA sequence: TGCGCCAGCAGCCTAACTAGCGGGGGGGACCAAGAGACCCAGTACTTC. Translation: CASSLTSGGDQETQYF.

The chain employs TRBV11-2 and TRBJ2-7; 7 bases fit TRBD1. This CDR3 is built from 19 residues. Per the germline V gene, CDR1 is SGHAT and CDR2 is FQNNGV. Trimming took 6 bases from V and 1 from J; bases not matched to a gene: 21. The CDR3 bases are TGTGCCAGCAGGCCGTTACGGGACAGCCGCCAACTGTCTTCCTACGAGCAGTACTTC. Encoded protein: CASRPLRDSRQLSSYEQYF.

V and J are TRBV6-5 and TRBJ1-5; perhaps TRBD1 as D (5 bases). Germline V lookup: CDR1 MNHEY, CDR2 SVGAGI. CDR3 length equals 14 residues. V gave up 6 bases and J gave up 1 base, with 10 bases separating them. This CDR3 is CASRDSGSNQPQHF. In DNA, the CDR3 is TGTGCCAGCAGAGACAGTGGGAGCAATCAGCCCCAGCATTTT.